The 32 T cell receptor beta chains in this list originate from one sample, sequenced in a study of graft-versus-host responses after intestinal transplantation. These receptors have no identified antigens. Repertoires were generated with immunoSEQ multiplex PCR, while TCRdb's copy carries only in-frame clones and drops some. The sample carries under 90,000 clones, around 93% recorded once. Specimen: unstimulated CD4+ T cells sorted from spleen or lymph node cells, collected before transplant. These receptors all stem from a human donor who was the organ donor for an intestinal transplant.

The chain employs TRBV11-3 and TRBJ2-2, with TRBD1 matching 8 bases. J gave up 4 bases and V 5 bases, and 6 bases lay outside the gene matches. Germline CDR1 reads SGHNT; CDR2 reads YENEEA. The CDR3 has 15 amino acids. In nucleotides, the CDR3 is TGTGCCAGCAGCCCGAGGACAGGGTTCACCGGGGAGCTGTTTTTT. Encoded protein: CASSPRTGFTGELFF.

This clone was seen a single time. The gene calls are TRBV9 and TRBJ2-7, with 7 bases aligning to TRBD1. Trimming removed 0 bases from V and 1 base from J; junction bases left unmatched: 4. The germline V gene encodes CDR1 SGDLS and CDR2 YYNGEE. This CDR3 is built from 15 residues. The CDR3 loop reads CASSVGQTGSYEQYF. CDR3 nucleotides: TGTGCCAGCAGCGTAGGGCAGACAGGGTCCTACGAGCAGTACTTC.

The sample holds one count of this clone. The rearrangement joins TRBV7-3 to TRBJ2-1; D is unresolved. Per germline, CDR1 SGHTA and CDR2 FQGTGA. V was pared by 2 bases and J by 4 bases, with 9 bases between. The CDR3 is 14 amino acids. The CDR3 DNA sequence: TGTGCCAGCAGCTTACTTCCTACGTACAATGAGCAGTTCTTC. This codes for CASSLLPTYNEQFF.

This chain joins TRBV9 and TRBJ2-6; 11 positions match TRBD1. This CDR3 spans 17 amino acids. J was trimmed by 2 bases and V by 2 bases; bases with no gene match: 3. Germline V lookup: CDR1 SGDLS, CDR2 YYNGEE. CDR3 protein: CASSVGQGAAGANVLTF. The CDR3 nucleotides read TGTGCCAGCAGCGTTGGACAGGGGGCAGCTGGGGCCAACGTCCTGACTTTC.

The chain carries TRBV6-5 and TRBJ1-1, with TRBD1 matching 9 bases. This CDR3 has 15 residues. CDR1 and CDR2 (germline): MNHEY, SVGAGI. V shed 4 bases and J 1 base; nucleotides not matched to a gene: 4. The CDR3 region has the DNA TGTGCCAGCAGTTTAACAGGGGGCGCGAACACTGAAGCTTTCTTT. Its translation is CASSLTGGANTEAFF.

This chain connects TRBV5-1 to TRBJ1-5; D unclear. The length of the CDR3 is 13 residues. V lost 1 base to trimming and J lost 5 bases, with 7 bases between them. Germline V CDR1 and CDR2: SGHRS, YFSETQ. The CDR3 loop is CASSLQGDQPQHF. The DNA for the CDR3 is TGCGCCAGCAGCTTGCAAGGAGATCAGCCCCAGCATTTT.

CDR3 sequence: CASANADTQYF. CDR3 nucleotides: TGTGCCAGCGCCAATGCGGATACGCAGTATTTT. This rearrangement joins TRBV6-1 to TRBJ2-3, with D unclear. Per germline, CDR1 MNHNS and CDR2 SASEGT. The V gene lost 8 bases and the J gene lost 6 bases, with 9 bases spanning the gap. The CDR3 covers 11 residues.

This CDR3 is CASSTYEGQVYEQYF. The CDR3 DNA reads as TGTGCCAGCAGTACCTACGAAGGACAGGTCTACGAGCAGTACTTC. The V gene is TRBV6-1, the J gene TRBJ2-7, with 7 bases identical to TRBD1. Looked up from germline, CDR1 is MNHNS and CDR2 is SASEGT. J gave up 3 bases and V 5 bases, and 10 bases lay outside the gene matches. This CDR3 region has 15 residues.

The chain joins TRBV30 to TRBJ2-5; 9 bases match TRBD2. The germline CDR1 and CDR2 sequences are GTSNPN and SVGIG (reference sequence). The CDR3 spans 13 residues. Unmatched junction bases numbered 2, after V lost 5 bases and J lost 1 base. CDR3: CAWASGIQETQYF. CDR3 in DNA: TGTGCCTGGGCTAGCGGGATCCAAGAGACCCAGTACTTC.

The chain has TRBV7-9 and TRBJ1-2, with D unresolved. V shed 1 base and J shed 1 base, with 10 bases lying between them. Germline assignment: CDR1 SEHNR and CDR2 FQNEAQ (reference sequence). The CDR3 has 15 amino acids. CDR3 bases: TGTGCCAGCAGCTTAGAGTTCGCGGGTAACTATGGCTACACCTTC. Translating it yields CASSLEFAGNYGYTF.

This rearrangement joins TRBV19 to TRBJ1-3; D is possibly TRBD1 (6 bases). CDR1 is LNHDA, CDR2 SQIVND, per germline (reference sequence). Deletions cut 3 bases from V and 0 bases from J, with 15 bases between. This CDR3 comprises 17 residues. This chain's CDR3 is CASSITGRGNSGNTIYF. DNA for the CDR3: TGTGCCAGTAGTATCACAGGGAGGGGAAACTCTGGAAACACCATATATTTT.

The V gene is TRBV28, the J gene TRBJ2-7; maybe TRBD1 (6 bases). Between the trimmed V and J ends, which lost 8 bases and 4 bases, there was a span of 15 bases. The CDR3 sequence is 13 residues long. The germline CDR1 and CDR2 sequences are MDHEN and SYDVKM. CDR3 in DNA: TGTGCCAGCCTGACAGGCTTCGGGTACGAGCAGTACTTC. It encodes CASLTGFGYEQYF.

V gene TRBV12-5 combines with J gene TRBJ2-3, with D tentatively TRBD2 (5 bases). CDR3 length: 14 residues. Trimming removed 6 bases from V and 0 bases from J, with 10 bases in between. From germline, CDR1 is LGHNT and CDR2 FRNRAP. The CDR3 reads CASGPRLSTDTQYF. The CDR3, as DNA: TGTGCTAGTGGACCCCGACTAAGCACAGATACGCAGTATTTT.

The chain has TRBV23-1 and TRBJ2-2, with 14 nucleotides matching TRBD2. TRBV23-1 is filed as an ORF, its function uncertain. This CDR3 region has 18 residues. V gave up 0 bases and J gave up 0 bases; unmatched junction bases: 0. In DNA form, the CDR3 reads TGCGCCAGCAGTCAATCGGGACTAGCGGGAGCGAACACCGGGGAGCTGTTTTTT. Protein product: CASSQSGLAGANTGELFF.

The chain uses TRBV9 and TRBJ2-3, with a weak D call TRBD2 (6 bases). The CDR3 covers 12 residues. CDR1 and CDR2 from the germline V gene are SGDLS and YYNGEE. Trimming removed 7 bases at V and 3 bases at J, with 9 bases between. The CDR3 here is CASGAGTDTQYF. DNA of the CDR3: TGTGCCAGCGGGGCGGGGACAGATACGCAGTATTTT.

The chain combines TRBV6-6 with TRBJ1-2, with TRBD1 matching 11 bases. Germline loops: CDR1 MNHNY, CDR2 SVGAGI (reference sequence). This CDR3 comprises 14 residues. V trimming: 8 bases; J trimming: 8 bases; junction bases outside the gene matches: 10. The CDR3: CASCIRDRGEGYTF. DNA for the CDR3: TGTGCCAGCTGTATCCGGGACAGGGGGGAAGGCTACACCTTC.

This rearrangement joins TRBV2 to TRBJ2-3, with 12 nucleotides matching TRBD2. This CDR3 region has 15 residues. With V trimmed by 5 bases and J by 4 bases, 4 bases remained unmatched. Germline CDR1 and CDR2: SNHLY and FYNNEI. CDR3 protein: CASSNGLAGPDTQYF. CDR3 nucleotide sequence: TGTGCCAGCAGTAACGGACTAGCGGGACCAGATACGCAGTATTTT.

Here the CDR3 reads CASSPHFGPVGGELFF. For the CDR3, the DNA is TGTGCCAGCAGCCCCCATTTTGGTCCGGTCGGCGGGGAGCTGTTTTTT. The genes are TRBV7-3 and TRBJ2-2; D ambiguous. The length of the CDR3 is 16 residues. Germline lookup yields CDR1 SGHTA and CDR2 FQGTGA. Trimming took 5 bases from V and 7 from J, leaving 20 bases between them. Full variable domain (remainder filled in from reference TRBV7-3 and TRBJ2-2): GAGVSQTPSNKVTEKGKYVELRCDPISGHTALYWYRQSLGQGPEFLIYFQGTGAADDSGLPNDRFFAVRPEGSVSTLKIQRTERGDSAVYLCASSPHFGPVGGELFFGEGSRLTVL.

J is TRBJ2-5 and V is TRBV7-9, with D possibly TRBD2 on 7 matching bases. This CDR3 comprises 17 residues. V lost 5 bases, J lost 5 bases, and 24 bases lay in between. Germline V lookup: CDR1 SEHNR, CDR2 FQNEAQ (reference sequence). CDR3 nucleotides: TGTGCCAGCAGCATTGGCACGGGGGGCCCTTGGATGGAGACCCAGTACTTC. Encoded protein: CASSIGTGGPWMETQYF.

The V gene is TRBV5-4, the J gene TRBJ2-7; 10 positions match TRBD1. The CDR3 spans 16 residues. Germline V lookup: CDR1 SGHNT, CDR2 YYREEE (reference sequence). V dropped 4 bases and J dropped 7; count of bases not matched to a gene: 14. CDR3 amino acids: CASSRPGTGAKGEQYF. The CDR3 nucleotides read TGTGCCAGCAGCCGCCCCGGGACAGGGGCTAAGGGGGAGCAGTACTTC.

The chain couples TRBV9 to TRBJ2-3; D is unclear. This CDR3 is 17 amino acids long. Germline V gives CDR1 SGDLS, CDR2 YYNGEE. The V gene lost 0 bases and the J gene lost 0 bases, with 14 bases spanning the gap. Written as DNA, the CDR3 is TGTGCCAGCAGCGTAGGCGTAGCCAGCCACAGCACAGATACGCAGTATTTT. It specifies CASSVGVASHSTDTQYF.

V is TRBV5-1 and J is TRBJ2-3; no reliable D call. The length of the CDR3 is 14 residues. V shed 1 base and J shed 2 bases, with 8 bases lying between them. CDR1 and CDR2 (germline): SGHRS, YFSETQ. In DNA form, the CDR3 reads TGCGCCAGCAGCTTGTTAGCCTTCACAGATACGCAGTATTTT. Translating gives CASSLLAFTDTQYF.

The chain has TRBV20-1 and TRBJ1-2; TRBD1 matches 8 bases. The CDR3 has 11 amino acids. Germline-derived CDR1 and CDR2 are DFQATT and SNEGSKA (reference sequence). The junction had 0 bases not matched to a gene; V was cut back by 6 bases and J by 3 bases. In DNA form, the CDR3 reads TGCAGTGCGGACAGGGACTATGGCTACACCTTC. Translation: CSADRDYGYTF.

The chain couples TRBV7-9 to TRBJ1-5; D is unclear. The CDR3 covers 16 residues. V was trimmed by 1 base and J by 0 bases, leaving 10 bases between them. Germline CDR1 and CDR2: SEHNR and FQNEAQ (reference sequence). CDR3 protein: CASSLGAGFSNQPQHF. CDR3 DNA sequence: TGTGCCAGCAGCTTAGGGGCAGGTTTTAGCAATCAGCCCCAGCATTTT.

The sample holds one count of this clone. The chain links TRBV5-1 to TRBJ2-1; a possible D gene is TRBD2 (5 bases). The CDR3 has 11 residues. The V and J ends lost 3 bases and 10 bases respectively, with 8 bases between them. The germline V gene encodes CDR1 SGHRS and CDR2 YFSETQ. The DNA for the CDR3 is TGCGCCAGCAGCTCCCAGCGGGAGCAGTTCTTC. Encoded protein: CASSSQREQFF.

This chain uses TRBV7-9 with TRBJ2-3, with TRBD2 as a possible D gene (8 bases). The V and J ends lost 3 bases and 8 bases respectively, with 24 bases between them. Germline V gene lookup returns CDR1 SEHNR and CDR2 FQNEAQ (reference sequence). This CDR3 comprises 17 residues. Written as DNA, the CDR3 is TGTGCCAGCAGCTTGGTCGGGGGGGGGACAGTTGGTTTTACGCAGTATTTT. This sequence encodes CASSLVGGGTVGFTQYF.

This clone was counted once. CDR3 loop: CASSIAGGNNEQFF. The CDR3 DNA reads as TGTGCCAGTAGTATAGCGGGAGGAAACAATGAGCAGTTCTTC. The genes are TRBV19 and TRBJ2-1; 7 bases map to TRBD2. Germline V gene sequence: CDR1 LNHDA, CDR2 SQIVND (reference sequence). The V segment lost 1 base and the J segment 5 bases; nucleotides outside the gene matches: 2. The CDR3 has 14 amino acids.

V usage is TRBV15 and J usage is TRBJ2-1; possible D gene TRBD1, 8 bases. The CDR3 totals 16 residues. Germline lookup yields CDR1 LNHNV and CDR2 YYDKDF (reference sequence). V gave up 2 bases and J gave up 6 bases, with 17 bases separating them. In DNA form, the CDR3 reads TGTGCCACCAGCAGATCGGGACTACAGGGGGGCAATGAGCAGTTCTTC. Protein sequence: CATSRSGLQGGNEQFF. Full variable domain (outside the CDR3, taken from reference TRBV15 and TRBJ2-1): DAMVIQNPRYQVTQFGKPVTLSCSQTLNHNVMYWYQQKSSQAPKLLFHYYDKDFNNEADTPDNFQSRRPNTSFCFLDIRSPGLGDTAMYLCATSRSGLQGGNEQFFGPGTRLTVL.

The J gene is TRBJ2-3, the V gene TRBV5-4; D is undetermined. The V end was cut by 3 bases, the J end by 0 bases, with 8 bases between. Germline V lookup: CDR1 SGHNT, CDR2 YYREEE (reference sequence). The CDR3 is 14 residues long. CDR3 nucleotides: TGTGCCAGCAGCTCAGGTCAAAGCACAGATACGCAGTATTTT. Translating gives CASSSGQSTDTQYF.

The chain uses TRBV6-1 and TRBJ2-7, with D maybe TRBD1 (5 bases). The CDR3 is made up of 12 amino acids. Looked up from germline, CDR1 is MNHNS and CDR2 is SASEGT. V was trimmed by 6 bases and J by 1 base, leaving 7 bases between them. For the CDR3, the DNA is TGTGCCAGCAGCAGACAGTCCTACGAGCAGTACTTC. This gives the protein CASSRQSYEQYF.

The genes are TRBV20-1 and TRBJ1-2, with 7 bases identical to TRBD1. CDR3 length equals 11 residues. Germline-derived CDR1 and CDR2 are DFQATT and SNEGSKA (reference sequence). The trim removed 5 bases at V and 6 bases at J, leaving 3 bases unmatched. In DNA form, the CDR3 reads TGCAGTGCTGAGGGGGCGCATGGCTACACCTTC. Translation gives CSAEGAHGYTF.

The CDR3 DNA is TGCGCCAGCAGCTTGAGGCAGGGTTTGAACTATGGCTACACCTTC. Encoded protein: CASSLRQGLNYGYTF. The genes are TRBV5-1 and TRBJ1-2; perhaps TRBD1 as D (5 bases). Germline V lookup: CDR1 SGHRS, CDR2 YFSETQ. V shed 1 base and J shed 2 bases, with 12 bases lying between them. CDR3 length equals 15 residues.